This T cell receptor (beta chain) stems from a study of T-cell reconstitution after alpha-beta-depleted transplantation in children. This clonotype was observed at least ten times. TCRbeta library construction was performed incorporating unique molecular identifiers. TCRdb analysed the PCR reads with MiXCR anew, one entry per CDR3 protein. Of approximately 400,000 distinct CDR3 sequences in the sample, approximately 10% were seen once. The CDR3 sequence is 17 residues long. CDR1 is SGHTA and CDR2 is FQGTGA in the germline V gene. V dropped 0 bases and J dropped 1 base, with 14 bases sitting between them.

This sequence joins TRBV7-3 and TRBJ2-3, with D perhaps being TRBD1 or TRBD2 (6 bases each). This receptor was obtained from a human donor who donated a stem cell graft to a child with acute myeloid leukemia. The material sequenced was PBMCs from the stem cell graft donor, taken from the stem cell graft. DNA of the CDR3: TGTGCCAGCAGCTTAACGGGAGAGGGGGGACGCACAGATACGCAGTATTTT. The encoded protein is CASSLTGEGGRTDTQYF.